Sequencing of this TCR beta chain was carried out in a study of blood T cells in healthy people across ages (dated by TCRdb to about 2015). Regarding the study in general: In model experiments, template switching captured about one uniquely barcoded TCR beta cDNA molecule for every two T cells. Using deep sequencing normalized with unique cDNA molecular identifiers, the study measured how TCR beta repertoire diversity changes with age. To avoid experimental bias, donors of different ages were randomly spread across the sequencing lanes. The donors were split into four age groups: young (average around 15 years), middle-aged (about 40), aged (62) and long-lived (approximately 80). The study analyzed two additional independent replicas of 1 million unique cDNA reads from the same blood draw for two donors, one aged 18 to 30 and one aged 80 or older.

The CDR3 numbers 19 residues from cysteine through phenylalanine. Just CDR3 DNA is preserved here, 57 bases in frame from base 1. V trim: 4 bases; J trim: 0 bases; unmatched bases: 13. From the germline V gene (reference sequence), CDR1 is SGHNT and CDR2 is YYREEE. The paper's findings and limits, for the study overall: Compared with the aged group, the long-lived group had more naive CD4+ T cells, fewer expanded clones and increased TCR diversity, suggesting age selection. Estimates of total diversity based on one million sequenced T cells were regarded as lower bounds and as underestimates. Because profiling used bulk unsorted PBMCs, naive and antigen-experienced compartments could not be compared conclusively. As age increased, observed TCR beta diversity per million T cells dropped in a roughly linear way, and a significant reduction was already evident by age 40. A strong correlation was found between observed TCR beta diversity and the percentage of naive T cells measured by flow cytometry. The CMV infection status of donors was not known, potentially confounding age-related changes in expanded clonotypes.

This clonotype was picked up a small number of times. Its recognized antigen is unknown. The sample holds no much larger clone one base away, and base qualities are not on file. The protocol used for the library was 5' RACE. TCRdb names Illumina HiSeq 2500 as the instrument used. A second PCR of roughly 7 to 11 cycles was performed with a sample-barcoded 5' primer and a J-beta primer mix. Each TCR beta cDNA molecule received a unique molecular identifier from a template-switch 5' adaptor carrying 12 random nucleotides. At least 2.5 million CDR3-containing paired-end reads were obtained from each sample. First-strand cDNA synthesis was performed from all RNA using the Mint cDNA synthesis kit, with priming by a TRBC-specific oligonucleotide. Following uracil-DNA glycosylase treatment, all cDNA underwent a first 18-cycle PCR with the universal primers M1SS and BC2_uni_R. Under the source paper's analysis protocol: Each sample was normalized by randomly selecting 1 million high-quality reads, each carrying a distinct molecular identifier. Instead of being binned into consensus sequences, reads with shared molecular identifiers were discarded. MiTCR, set to a Q25 quality threshold and the strictest error-elimination algorithm, was used for CDR3 identification, clonotype clustering and error correction. Lower-bound total TCR beta diversity was estimated with a nonparametric unseen species model using Euler transformation. TCRdb's own reprocessing of the public reads used fastp at Q25 and MiXCR and kept productive beta chains. Entries that share a CDR3 protein sequence are merged under the most common genes and DNA. The V and J calls were determined by TCRdb, not by the authors. Across this sample there are around 650,000 distinct CDR3 sequences, with 40% to 45% seen only once. Of the sample, around 32% falls within the top ten clones.

Donors were 39 systemically healthy Caucasian individuals from Russia aged roughly 6 to 90 years. About 10 milliliters of peripheral blood were collected from each donor into EDTA-treated Vacutainer tubes. Ficoll-Paque density-gradient centrifugation was used to isolate PBMCs, with at least 6.5 million per sample. Total RNA was extracted from PBMCs with Trizol reagent, with at least 5 micrograms obtained per sample. The percentages of naive CD45RAhigh/CD27high T cells were determined by flow cytometry on a PBMC aliquot from every donor. The sequence is built from TRBV5-4 and TRBJ2-1, with 10 middle bases fitting TRBD2. The receptor was derived from a man aged 80 or over in good health. The sequenced sample consisted of blood. The CDR3 is CASSELTSGWTSSYNEQFF. The nucleotide sequence reads TGTGCCAGCAGCGAATTGACTAGCGGGTGGACAAGCTCCTACAATGAGCAGTTCTTC.